A single sample gave rise to the 30 T cell receptor beta chains below, sequenced in a study of blood T cells in healthy people across ages. Primed by a sample-barcoded 5' primer and a J-beta primer mix, a second PCR proceeded for about 6 to 12 cycles. TCRdb reprocessed the 5' RACE reads with MiXCR, giving one entry per CDR3 protein. The repertoire holds hundreds of thousands of distinct CDR3 sequences, with less than 25% as singletons. This sample also belongs to another study, concerning T cells of mothers and their children.

What was sequenced was blood. These receptors were collected from a boy aged 10-17 years in good health.

The chain combines TRBV20-1 with TRBJ1-2; D may be TRBD1 (5 bases). The germline CDR1 and CDR2 sequences are DFQATT and SNEGSKA (reference sequence). V shed 6 bases and J shed 8 bases, with 28 bases lying between them. This CDR3 contains 16 residues. CDR3 loop: CSALLTGRSSQRGYTF. The CDR3 DNA sequence: TGCAGTGCGCTATTAACGGGACGGTCATCCCAAAGAGGCTACACCTTC.

This clonotype was picked up a small number of times. The junction differs from germline at one of its ends, possibly a read error. CDR3 bases: TGCGCCAGCAGCCCAGAGCACCTTGGCCCTTCAGATACGCGGTATTTT. Protein product: CASSPEHLGPSDTRYF. V gene TRBV4-3 combines with J gene TRBJ2-3; no firm D call. The CDR3 totals 16 residues. From germline, CDR1 is LGHNA and CDR2 YSLEER.

The chain recombines TRBV7-2 with TRBJ2-2; 7 bases fit TRBD1. CDR3 length equals 14 residues. J was trimmed by 8 bases and V by 7 bases; bases with no gene match: 10. CDR1 is SGHTA, CDR2 FQGNSA, per germline. CDR3 residues: CASNFRQGPGELFF. CDR3 DNA: TGTGCCAGCAATTTCCGACAGGGCCCGGGGGAGCTGTTTTTT.

This clonotype has a handful of counts. The rearrangement joins TRBV6-6 to TRBJ1-1, with 8 nucleotides matching TRBD1. The CDR3 is made up of 11 amino acids. V lost 2 bases and J lost 10; bases outside the gene matches: 0. Germline values: CDR1 MNHNY, CDR2 SVGAGI (reference sequence). CDR3 in DNA: TGTGCCAGCAGTTACGGACAGGGAGCTTTCTTT. Protein: CASSYGQGAFF.

The chain links TRBV27 to TRBJ1-2, with unresolved D. The ends were cut back, 8 bases at V and 3 bases at J, with 19 bases in the middle. The CDR3 extends over 15 amino acids. CDR1 MNHEY and CDR2 SMNVEV come from the germline V gene (reference sequence). The CDR3 here is CASAFGPATYYGYTF. Written as DNA, the CDR3 is TGTGCCAGCGCCTTTGGGCCAGCGACTTACTATGGCTACACCTTC.

The chain recombines TRBV12-3 or TRBV12-4 with TRBJ2-5; TRBD1 matches at 8 bases. This CDR3 is built from 14 residues. Unmatched junction bases numbered 5, after V lost 3 bases and J lost 5 bases. The CDR3, as DNA: TGTGCCAGCAGTTTTACAGGGGGTCTGGAGACCCAGTACTTC. As protein: CASSFTGGLETQYF.

The chain recombines TRBV6-5 with TRBJ2-7; 8 nucleotides agree with TRBD2. CDR1 is MNHEY, CDR2 SVGAGI, per germline. The CDR3 consists of 15 residues. V lost 5 bases and J lost 3; bases outside the gene matches: 9. This CDR3 reads CASSRYLSGNYEQYF. The CDR3 DNA is TGTGCCAGCAGTCGCTACCTTAGCGGGAACTACGAGCAGTACTTC.

This clonotype came up a few times. Here the CDR3 reads CASSLEGYSYEQYF. The CDR3 nucleotides are TGTGCCAGCAGCTTGGAGGGGTACTCCTACGAGCAGTACTTC. The chain is built from TRBV5-5 and TRBJ2-5; D possibly corresponds to TRBD1 (5 bases). Judging by the DNA end, TRBJ2-7 fits better; the J call may be wrong. The CDR3 sequence is 14 residues long. CDR1 and CDR2 from the germline V gene are SGHKS and YYEKEE (reference sequence).

This clonotype was counted between two and nine times. This rearrangement joins TRBV12-3 or TRBV12-4 to TRBJ2-4; D possibly corresponds to TRBD1 (7 bases). V lost 5 bases, J lost 0 bases, and 20 bases lay in between. The CDR3 extends over 18 amino acids. The CDR3 loop reads CASSPGGRGFRAKNIQYF. CDR3 nucleotide sequence: TGTGCCAGCAGTCCAGGGGGGCGAGGGTTTCGAGCCAAAAACATTCAGTACTTC.

V is TRBV11-3 and J is TRBJ2-1; D is possibly TRBD2 (7 bases). The CDR3 runs 14 residues. Germline V CDR1 and CDR2: SGHNT, YENEEA. Trimming shortened V by 5 bases and J by 10 bases, and 18 bases separated the two germline ends. The DNA of the CDR3 is TGTGCCAGCAGCCTGGGACTGAGGGGGGGCGAGCAGTTCTTC. It codes for CASSLGLRGGEQFF.

The chain joins TRBV7-2 to TRBJ2-1; no clear D gene. Trimming stripped 3 bases from V and 2 bases from J, with 5 bases between. Germline V gene lookup returns CDR1 SGHTA and CDR2 FQGNSA. This CDR3 has 13 amino acids. The CDR3 sequence is CASSFLAYNEQFF. The CDR3 DNA reads as TGTGCCAGCAGCTTTTTGGCCTACAATGAGCAGTTCTTC.

V gene TRBV9 combines with J gene TRBJ2-4, with 7 bases lining up with TRBD1. With 4 bases clipped from V and 9 bases from J, the junction kept 16 bases outside the gene matches. This CDR3 contains 16 residues. Germline assignment: CDR1 SGDLS and CDR2 YYNGEE. The CDR3, as DNA: TGTGCCAGCAGCTTAGGCCCCGGGACAGACCTGTCCATTCAGTACTTC. The encoded protein is CASSLGPGTDLSIQYF. The full variable domain, its missing parts supplied by reference TRBV9 and TRBJ2-4, is DSGVTQTPKHLITATGQRVTLRCSPRSGDLSVYWYQQSLDQGLQFLIQYYNGEERAKGNILERFSAQQFPDLHSELNLSSLELGDSALYFCASSLGPGTDLSIQYFGAGTRLSVL.

This clonotype was detected ten times or more. This chain joins TRBV4-3 and TRBJ2-5, with no clear D. Germline V gene lookup returns CDR1 LGHNA and CDR2 YSLEER. CDR3 size: 14 residues. The ends were cut back, 2 bases at V and 0 bases at J, with 7 bases in the middle. The CDR3 here is CASSQSSNQETQYF. In DNA form, the CDR3 reads TGCGCCAGCAGCCAATCTAGTAACCAAGAGACCCAGTACTTC.

This chain joins TRBV20-1 and TRBJ2-5; 8 bases are a match to TRBD2. Germline V gene lookup returns CDR1 DFQATT and CDR2 SNEGSKA (reference sequence). The CDR3 is made up of 15 amino acids. The V segment lost 6 bases and the J segment 0 bases; nucleotides outside the gene matches: 9. CDR3 in DNA: TGCAGTGCCCAGTACGAGCGGGGGAACCAAGAGACCCAGTACTTC. Translation: CSAQYERGNQETQYF.

CDR3 residues: CASSRRKQGALDNEQFF. For the CDR3, the DNA is TGCGCCAGCAGCCGCAGAAAGCAGGGGGCGCTGGACAATGAGCAGTTCTTC. This sequence joins TRBV4-3 and TRBJ2-1, with 8 bases that match TRBD1. There are 17 residues in the CDR3. With 4 bases clipped from V and 5 bases from J, the junction kept 13 bases outside the gene matches. Germline lookup yields CDR1 LGHNA and CDR2 YSLEER.

The CDR3 nucleotides are TGTGCCAGCAGCCAAGATGGCTACATGGGGGAGCAGTACTTC. As protein: CASSQDGYMGEQYF. This chain uses TRBV3-1 with TRBJ2-7, with D hard to call. Germline loops: CDR1 LGHDT, CDR2 YNNKEL (reference sequence). This CDR3 region has 14 residues. V lost 0 bases, J lost 7 bases, and 13 bases lay in between.

This clonotype has more than one count but fewer than ten. The V and J genes are TRBV15 and TRBJ1-5, with D perhaps TRBD1 (6 bases). V lost 5 bases and J lost 6, with 8 bases in between. This CDR3 is 12 amino acids long. The germline gives CDR1 LNHNV, CDR2 YYDKDF (reference sequence). In nucleotides, the CDR3 is TGTGCCACCAGCCGGACAGTTCAGCCCCAGCATTTT. It encodes CATSRTVQPQHF.

The sample holds a few counts of this clonotype. This chain links TRBV15 with TRBJ2-2; the D is unclear. The CDR3 length is 14 residues. Trimming cost V 1 base and J 3 bases, with 6 bases left between them. CDR1 is LNHNV, CDR2 YYDKDF, per germline (reference sequence). The CDR3 spells CATSRALDTGELFF. The CDR3 DNA sequence: TGTGCCACCAGCAGAGCTCTCGACACCGGGGAGCTGTTTTTT.

The rearrangement uses TRBV12-3 or TRBV12-4 and TRBJ2-7; tentative D call: TRBD1 (6 bases). V lost 5 bases and J lost 3, with 11 bases in between. The CDR3 extends over 13 amino acids. CDR3 DNA sequence: TGTGCCAGCAGTCGTTACAGGGTCTACGAGCAGTACTTC. It translates to CASSRYRVYEQYF.

This clonotype was picked up a small number of times. Germline and junction disagree at one end, which may indicate a read error. J is TRBJ2-7 and V is TRBV2; 7 bases map to TRBD1. Germline V gene sequence: CDR1 SNHLY, CDR2 FYNNEI. CDR3 size: 12 residues. The CDR3 protein is CASSGGQYEQYF. The CDR3 DNA sequence: TGCGCCAGCAGTGGGGGACAGTACGAGCAGTACTTC.

The sample holds a few counts of this clonotype. One end of the junction does not line up with germline, which may come from a read error. The chain has TRBV19 and TRBJ2-7; 8 bases are shared with TRBD1. CDR3 length: 14 residues. CDR1 LNHDA and CDR2 SQIVND come from the germline V gene (reference sequence). CDR3 bases: TGTGCCAGTAGTATGCAGGGGGCCTCCCACGAGCAGTACTTC. Protein: CASSMQGASHEQYF.

The rearrangement links TRBV5-6 to TRBJ1-2; no clear D. The V end lost 0 bases, the J end lost 11 bases, and 17 bases lay between the germline ends. The length of the CDR3 is 14 residues. In germline, CDR1 is SGHDT, CDR2 YYEEEE. The CDR3 nucleotides are TGTGCCAGCAGCTTGGAAAGGCGAGGAGTTCTATACACCTTC. It specifies CASSLERRGVLYTF.

This clonotype occurred many times. The chain uses TRBV7-9 and TRBJ1-2; D call uncertain. This CDR3 is 12 amino acids long. Trimming removed 5 bases from V and 4 bases from J, with 8 bases in between. Germline CDR1 SEHNR, CDR2 FQNEAQ (reference sequence). The CDR3 DNA follows: TGTGCCAGCAGCCCTGCCTCCTATGGCTACACCTTC. Encoded protein: CASSPASYGYTF.

This clonotype came up a few times. The genes are TRBV9 and TRBJ2-4; 10 nucleotides align to TRBD2. The CDR3 has 17 residues. The J segment lost 7 bases and the V segment lost 0 bases, leaving 10 bases of the junction unmatched. CDR1 SGDLS and CDR2 YYNGEE come from the germline V gene. The CDR3 nucleotides are TGTGCCAGCAGCGTAGGCGGGACTAGCGAGAGTGCGAACATTCAGTACTTC. Amino acids: CASSVGGTSESANIQYF.

Concerning this clonotype itself: A read error may account for a junction end that differs from germline. V gene TRBV4-1 combines with J gene TRBJ2-7; D possibly corresponds to TRBD2 (5 bases). The CDR3 is 15 amino acids. From germline, CDR1 is MGHRA and CDR2 YSYEKL. The CDR3 sequence is CASSRVQSGTYEHYF. In DNA, the CDR3 is TGCGCCAGCAGCCGCGTGCAGAGCGGTACCTACGAGCACTACTTC.

The V and J genes are TRBV4-3 and TRBJ2-2, with unresolved D. V was shortened by 0 bases and J by 8 bases, with 13 bases between the two germline ends. From germline, CDR1 is LGHNA and CDR2 YSLEER. There are 15 residues in the CDR3. Written as DNA, the CDR3 is TGCGCCAGCAGCCAAGAATCAGGACGTCTGGGGGAGCTGTTTTTT. As protein: CASSQESGRLGELFF.

In its sample, this clonotype was seen once. The chain couples TRBV11-2 to TRBJ2-7, with D unclear. This CDR3 spans 14 amino acids. The germline V gene encodes CDR1 SGHAT and CDR2 FQNNGV. With 5 bases removed from V and 3 bases from J, the gap between germline ends came to 14 bases. CDR3 DNA: TGTGCCAGCAGCCCCCCCGAGAGCCTCTACGAGCAGTACTTC. Residues: CASSPPESLYEQYF. The complete variable domain, with remaining parts taken from reference TRBV11-2 and TRBJ2-7, reads EAGVAQSPRYKIIEKRQSVAFWCNPISGHATLYWYQQILGQGPKLLIQFQNNGVVDDSQLPKDRFSAERLKGVDSTLKIQPAKLEDSAVYLCASSPPESLYEQYFGPGTRLTVT.

V gene TRBV11-2 combines with J gene TRBJ1-2; D unresolved. The V end lost 0 bases, the J end lost 4 bases, and 15 bases lay between the germline ends. CDR1 is SGHAT, CDR2 FQNNGV, per germline. There are 16 residues in the CDR3. Here the CDR3 DNA reads TGTGCCAGCAGCTTAGAGGGATCACCCCCGCCCTATGGCTACACCTTC. Translation gives CASSLEGSPPPYGYTF.

This clonotype was seen only a few times. The chain uses TRBV5-6 and TRBJ2-4; D assignment may be TRBD1 or TRBD2 (5 bases each). V lost 4 bases and J lost 8, with 16 bases in between. Germline V gene lookup returns CDR1 SGHDT and CDR2 YYEEEE. The CDR3 totals 14 residues. CDR3 sequence: CASSHRDPRYIQYF. CDR3 DNA sequence: TGTGCCAGCAGCCACCGGGACCCGAGGTACATTCAGTACTTC.

This clonotype was counted at least ten times. The rearrangement uses TRBV10-3 and TRBJ2-7; no definite D call. The V gene's germline CDR1 is ENHRY and CDR2 SYGVKD. Trimming pared 4 bases from V and 4 bases from J, leaving 5 bases between. This CDR3 contains 11 residues. The CDR3 DNA reads TGTGCCATCAGTGGCAGTTACGAGCAGTACTTC. Amino acid sequence: CAISGSYEQYF.